This is a list of T cell receptor beta chains from one sample in a study of cytomegalovirus exposure and HLA in healthy donors. The assay was immunoSEQ multiplex PCR, and TCRdb's table has in-frame clones only and misses some. The sample has about 180,000 clones; 80% are singletons. The specimen was PBMCs. The receptor set was obtained from a man aged 30 to 45 in good health and CMV-seropositive. Both conserved end residues are part of each CDR3.

V: TRBV5-1
J: TRBJ2-1
CDR3: CASSSYGTSSYNEQFF

V: TRBV4-3
J: TRBJ2-2
CDR3: CASSHTPGNTGELFF

V: TRBV2
J: TRBJ1-1
CDR3: CASSERAVNTEAFF

V: TRBV4-1
J: TRBJ1-1
CDR3: CASSPGLAGHLNTEAFF

V: TRBV5-5
J: TRBJ2-7
CDR3: CASSLAWDRGNEQYF

V: TRBV5-6
J: TRBJ1-2
CDR3: CASSLRTALYTF

V: TRBV6-5
J: TRBJ1-1
CDR3: CASSYGVGGDTEAFF

V: TRBV6-5
J: TRBJ2-5
CDR3: CASSWDLQGETQYF

V: TRBV6-5
J: TRBJ2-1
CDR3: CASSWTSGRYNEQFF

V: TRBV27
J: TRBJ2-4
CDR3: CASSSMTGNLLAKNIQYF